Presented here are 13 T cell receptor beta chains from one specimen sequenced in a study of blood T cells in healthy people across ages. Then a second PCR, running roughly 7 to 12 cycles, was carried out with a sample-barcoded 5' primer and a J-beta primer mix. One entry per CDR3 protein, called by TCRdb with MiXCR from the 5' RACE reads. The table shows around 990,000 distinct CDR3 sequences, with around two fifths occurring only once. Sequenced: blood. These receptors were collected from a man between 18 and 35 years old in good health.

The chain couples TRBV6-2 or TRBV6-3 to TRBJ2-3, with a weak D call TRBD2 (6 bases). Trimming took off 7 bases at V and 3 bases at J, with 14 bases between the two ends. The germline V gene encodes CDR1 MNHEY and CDR2 SVGEGT. CDR3 length: 14 residues. The CDR3 DNA follows: TGTGCCAGCACTTTGGGGGGTCCGACAGATACGCAGTATTTT. This codes for CASTLGGPTDTQYF.

The V call is TRBV20-1, the J call TRBJ1-5; 7 nucleotides line up with TRBD1. Germline V gene lookup returns CDR1 DFQATT and CDR2 SNEGSKA (reference sequence). This CDR3 is 12 amino acids long. The V segment lost 6 bases and the J segment 7 bases; nucleotides outside the gene matches: 6. The CDR3 sequence: CSAKTGSQPQHF. The DNA for the CDR3 is TGCAGTGCAAAGACAGGGTCCCAGCCCCAGCATTTT.

This clonotype was found once. J is TRBJ1-2 and V is TRBV25-1; perhaps TRBD1 as D (5 bases). The CDR3 has 15 amino acids. Germline V gene sequence: CDR1 MGHDK, CDR2 SYGVNS. Trimming left V 1 base short and J 4 bases short, with 13 bases between. In DNA form, the CDR3 reads TGTGCCAGCAGTGAATTCGACGTTGGGGCCTATGGCTACACCTTC. Amino acids: CASSEFDVGAYGYTF.

The sample holds one count of this clonotype. This rearrangement joins TRBV7-6 to TRBJ1-1; no clear D. Germline V gene data show CDR1 as SGHVS and CDR2 as FNYEAQ. V lost 5 bases to trimming and J lost 1 base, with 11 bases between them. This CDR3 is built from 14 residues. CDR3 sequence (DNA): TGTGCCAGCAGCATACTAGGACGGAACACTGAAGCTTTCTTT. Amino acid sequence: CASSILGRNTEAFF. The variable domain in full, completed from reference TRBV7-6 and TRBJ1-1, reads GAGVSQSPRYKVTKRGQDVALRCDPISGHVSLYWYRQALGQGPEFLTYFNYEAQQDKSGLPNDRFSAERPEGSISTLTIQRTEQRDSAMYRCASSILGRNTEAFFGQGTRLTVV.

The rearrangement links TRBV30 to TRBJ1-2; unclear D gene. Germline-derived CDR1 and CDR2 are GTSNPN and SVGIG (reference sequence). Trimming removed 0 bases from V and 7 bases from J, with 15 bases in between. CDR3 length: 14 residues. For the CDR3, the DNA is TGTGCCTGGAGTGTAGACCGGCCACGGGGTGGCTACACCTTC. Residues: CAWSVDRPRGGYTF.

This clonotype has a count of ten or more. This rearrangement joins TRBV9 to TRBJ2-3, with D possibly being TRBD1 or TRBD2 (5 bases each). The CDR3 runs to 16 residues. Germline values: CDR1 SGDLS, CDR2 YYNGEE. V shed 2 bases and J shed 0 bases, with 13 bases lying between them. Written as DNA, the CDR3 is TGTGCCAGCAGCGTCGGGACGGCTCCTAGCACAGATACGCAGTATTTT. Translating gives CASSVGTAPSTDTQYF.

This clonotype was observed a few times. The CDR3, as DNA: TGCAGTGCTAGAGATCTACCGGGACAGGAGAGTGAAAAACTGTTTTTT. Its translation: CSARDLPGQESEKLFF. The chain is built from TRBV20-1 and TRBJ1-4; TRBD1 agrees at 8 bases. Germline CDR1 DFQATT, CDR2 SNEGSKA (reference sequence). The CDR3 extends over 16 amino acids. Trimming at V came to 0 bases and at J to 7 bases, leaving 10 bases not matched to a gene.

This sequence joins TRBV11-1 and TRBJ2-7; possibly TRBD1 for D (6 bases). There are 15 residues in the CDR3. Germline CDR1 is SGHAT and CDR2 is FQDESV (reference sequence). Trimming stripped 5 bases from V and 7 bases from J, with 21 bases between. For the CDR3, the DNA is TGTGCCAGCAGCGCAACAGGGACCCTCTACAATGAGCAGTACTTC. This gives the protein CASSATGTLYNEQYF.

J is TRBJ2-7 and V is TRBV7-2; D gene unclear. This CDR3 has 15 residues. Germline CDR1 reads SGHTA; CDR2 reads FQGNSA. V lost 5 bases to trimming and J lost 1 base, with 15 bases between them. The DNA for the CDR3 is TGTGCCAGCAGCCAAACTAACTCCGGGTCCTACGAGCAGTACTTC. This encodes CASSQTNSGSYEQYF.

Comments on this clonotype: One end of the junction does not line up with germline, which may come from a read error. The chain combines TRBV5-1 with TRBJ2-3, with D perhaps assigned TRBD1 or TRBD2 (6 bases each). Germline V gene lookup returns CDR1 SGHRS and CDR2 YFSETQ. This CDR3 spans 15 amino acids. The CDR3 protein is CASSWRGDNTDTQYF. CDR3 DNA sequence: TGCGCCAGTAGCTGGAGGGGGGACAACACAGATACGCAGTATTTT.

This clonotype was picked up a small number of times. V and J are TRBV6-5 and TRBJ2-3, with 7 bases identical to TRBD1. The CDR3 has 15 residues. In germline, CDR1 is MNHEY, CDR2 SVGAGI. V lost 0 bases to trimming and J lost 9 bases; unmatched junction nucleotides: 9. This CDR3 is CASSYSGGQLRTQYF. CDR3 in DNA: TGTGCCAGCAGTTACTCAGGGGGCCAGCTTCGAACGCAGTATTTT.

The table lists this clonotype with a few counts. The rearrangement links TRBV5-1 to TRBJ2-1; 10 bases are a match to TRBD2. The trim removed 0 bases at V and 5 bases at J, leaving 2 bases unmatched. The CDR3 has 15 residues. Germline V gene lookup returns CDR1 SGHRS and CDR2 YFSETQ. As DNA, the CDR3 is TGCGCCAGCAGCTTGGCTAGCGGGGGAGACAATGAGCAGTTCTTC. This sequence encodes CASSLASGGDNEQFF.

This chain connects TRBV20-1 to TRBJ2-3; D gene unclear. The CDR3 totals 14 residues. Per germline, CDR1 DFQATT and CDR2 SNEGSKA (reference sequence). Deletions cut 6 bases from V and 6 bases from J, with 19 bases between. This CDR3 reads CSALNPRRRDTQYF. In nucleotides, the CDR3 is TGCAGTGCCCTAAACCCCCGGCGTCGCGATACGCAGTATTTT.